These 21 T cell receptor beta chains were all obtained from the same sample, sequenced in a study of blood T cell repertoires in COVID-19. Clones were sequenced by immunoSEQ multiplex PCR, and TCRdb holds only the in-frame ones, with some missing. The sample has fewer than 400,000 clones, about 86% seen once. Sequences were obtained from PBMCs or T cells enriched from blood (not recorded which). The receptor set was obtained from a woman aged 45 to 65 who had recovered from COVID-19.

This rearrangement joins TRBV5-6 to TRBJ1-1, with D perhaps matching TRBD1 (5 bases). Trimming cost V 6 bases and J 6 bases, with 18 bases left between them. The CDR3 length is 14 residues. Germline V lookup: CDR1 SGHDT, CDR2 YYEEEE. The CDR3 nucleotides read TGTGCCAGCATCAAGGGAAGGGGTCGGGCTGAAGCTTTCTTT. Translating it yields CASIKGRGRAEAFF.

V and J are TRBV5-1 and TRBJ2-7, with TRBD1 identical over 8 bases. V gave up 4 bases and J gave up 0 bases; unmatched junction bases: 9. The germline gives CDR1 SGHRS, CDR2 YFSETQ. This CDR3 contains 16 residues. As DNA, the CDR3 is TGCGCCAGCAGCGAGAGGACAGGGACCTTCTCCTACGAGCAGTACTTC. Residues: CASSERTGTFSYEQYF.

This chain links TRBV6-6 with TRBJ1-3; D is perhaps TRBD1 (6 bases). V lost 6 bases to trimming and J lost 1 base, with 13 bases between them. The CDR3 runs to 15 residues. Germline assignment: CDR1 MNHNY and CDR2 SVGAGI (reference sequence). The CDR3 coding sequence is TGTGCCAGCAGAACGGACAGTTCTTCTGGAAACACCATATATTTT. Residues: CASRTDSSSGNTIYF.

The V call is TRBV19, the J call TRBJ1-4; D not resolved. This CDR3 has 15 residues. Germline V CDR1 and CDR2: LNHDA, SQIVND (reference sequence). The ends were cut back, 3 bases at V and 0 bases at J, with 8 bases in the middle. CDR3 sequence (DNA): TGTGCCAGTAGTATCACCTATGCAACTAATGAAAAACTGTTTTTT. Translation gives CASSITYATNEKLFF.

The chain links TRBV7-3 to TRBJ2-3, with 10 bases that match TRBD1. Germline lookup yields CDR1 SGHTA and CDR2 FQGTGA. V lost 5 bases, J lost 7 bases, and 9 bases stayed unmatched. The length of the CDR3 is 15 residues. The CDR3 loop reads CASSKGTGALNTQYF. The CDR3 bases are TGTGCCAGCAGCAAAGGGACAGGGGCCCTCAATACGCAGTATTTT.

V and J are TRBV28 and TRBJ2-1; weak D call: TRBD1 (6 bases). The CDR3 extends over 12 amino acids. V shed 8 bases and J shed 14 bases, with 19 bases lying between them. Germline V gives CDR1 MDHEN, CDR2 SYDVKM. CDR3 in DNA: TGTGCCAGCTCCGGACAGAGAGTAATGAAGTTCTTC. Encoded protein: CASSGQRVMKFF.

This clone was seen just once. V gene TRBV7-8 combines with J gene TRBJ1-1, with D tentatively TRBD1 (6 bases). V lost 2 bases and J lost 5, with 27 bases in between. This CDR3 has 19 residues. Germline-derived CDR1 and CDR2 are SGHVS and FQNEAQ. Here the CDR3 reads CASSLFEKLIGRGRTEAFF. The DNA for the CDR3 is TGTGCCAGCAGCTTATTTGAGAAGCTAATAGGGAGGGGGAGGACTGAAGCTTTCTTT.

The rearrangement links TRBV7-3 to TRBJ1-3; D is undetermined. Germline V gene sequence: CDR1 SGHTA, CDR2 FQGTGA. Deletions cut 1 base from V and 3 bases from J, with 10 bases between. CDR3 length equals 15 residues. The CDR3 spells CASSLNAGDGNTIYF. CDR3 nucleotides: TGTGCCAGCAGCTTAAACGCCGGGGATGGAAACACCATATATTTT.

The genes are TRBV3-1 (or the pseudogene TRBV3-2) and TRBJ1-4, with 7 bases that match TRBD1. The CDR3 consists of 15 residues. Germline lookup yields CDR1 LGHDT and CDR2 YNNKEL (reference sequence). J was trimmed by 4 bases and V by 5 bases; bases with no gene match: 7. CDR3 sequence (DNA): TGTGCCAGCAGCACAAGGGACAGCTATAATGAAAAACTGTTTTTT. The encoded protein is CASSTRDSYNEKLFF.

This chain joins TRBV6-5 and TRBJ1-5, with 9 bases matching TRBD1. This CDR3 has 14 amino acids. V trimming: 6 bases; J trimming: 2 bases; junction bases outside the gene matches: 2. Germline loops: CDR1 MNHEY, CDR2 SVGAGI. The CDR3 nucleotides are TGTGCCAGCAGGACAGGGGGAGGCAATCAGCCCCAGCATTTT. Protein sequence: CASRTGGGNQPQHF.

This sequence joins TRBV5-6 and TRBJ1-5, with a weak D call TRBD1 (6 bases). V was shortened by 4 bases and J by 6 bases, with 17 bases between the two germline ends. Germline V gene sequence: CDR1 SGHDT, CDR2 YYEEEE. The CDR3 loop spans 15 amino acids. CDR3 protein: CASSEGVGIGQPQHF. In DNA, the CDR3 is TGTGCCAGCAGCGAGGGGGTGGGTATCGGTCAGCCCCAGCATTTT.

The CDR3 protein is CASSLEPTYEQYF. The CDR3 DNA reads as TGTGCCAGCAGTTTAGAGCCGACCTACGAGCAGTACTTC. The gene calls are TRBV12-3 or TRBV12-4 and TRBJ2-7, with D unresolved. Trimming left V 1 base short and J 2 bases short, with 6 bases between. The CDR3 loop spans 13 amino acids.

The chain has TRBV12-3 or TRBV12-4 and TRBJ2-2; D unresolved. The CDR3 runs 13 residues. The V gene lost 5 bases and the J gene lost 3 bases, with 7 bases spanning the gap. The CDR3 loop is CASSPPDTGELFF. DNA of the CDR3: TGTGCCAGCAGTCCCCCTGACACCGGGGAGCTGTTTTTT.

This clone was recorded a few times. V gene TRBV5-5 combines with J gene TRBJ1-1, with D tentatively TRBD1 (6 bases). The CDR3 has 16 residues. Germline CDR1 is SGHKS and CDR2 is YYEKEE (reference sequence). V dropped 4 bases and J dropped 4 bases, with 20 bases sitting between them. CDR3 DNA: TGTGCCAGCAGCCACACAATTCAGGGGAGGGGCACTGAAGCTTTCTTT. This gives the protein CASSHTIQGRGTEAFF.

This clone has just a few counts. For the CDR3, the DNA is TGCGCCAGCAGCGCCCCTCAGGGGATGAACACTGAAGCTTTCTTT. This gives the protein CASSAPQGMNTEAFF. The chain carries TRBV5-1 and TRBJ1-1; tentative D call: TRBD1 (6 bases). Between the trimmed V and J ends, which lost 4 bases and 0 bases, there was a span of 13 bases. Germline CDR1 is SGHRS and CDR2 is YFSETQ. The CDR3 is made up of 15 amino acids.

The chain employs TRBV15 and TRBJ2-2, with 7 bases that match TRBD1. CDR1 is LNHNV, CDR2 YYDKDF, per germline (reference sequence). CDR3 length: 17 residues. The junction had 8 bases not matched to a gene; V was cut back by 0 bases and J by 4 bases. CDR3: CATSRDWGTDVTGELFF. The CDR3 region has the DNA TGTGCCACCAGCAGAGATTGGGGGACAGACGTCACCGGGGAGCTGTTTTTT.

J is TRBJ1-3 and V is TRBV3-1 (or the pseudogene TRBV3-2), with 8 bases aligning to TRBD1. The CDR3 sequence is 16 residues long. In germline, CDR1 is LGHDT, CDR2 YNNKEL (reference sequence). The junction had 2 bases not matched to a gene; V was cut back by 1 base and J by 0 bases. In nucleotides, the CDR3 is TGTGCCAGCAGCCAAGGGGACAGGTACTCTGGAAACACCATATATTTT. It translates to CASSQGDRYSGNTIYF.

This clone was seen once. This chain joins TRBV9 and TRBJ1-6; TRBD1 is a possible D gene (6 bases). Trimming pared 3 bases from V and 9 bases from J, leaving 16 bases between. The CDR3 has 15 amino acids. The germline gives CDR1 SGDLS, CDR2 YYNGEE. This CDR3 is CASSEGGMLLSPLHF. The CDR3 coding sequence is TGTGCCAGCAGCGAAGGGGGTATGCTGCTTTCACCCCTCCACTTT.

The gene calls are TRBV18 and TRBJ1-4, with D possibly matching TRBD1 (5 bases). Trimming removed 8 bases at V and 0 bases at J, with 10 bases between. This CDR3 comprises 14 residues. Germline V gene lookup returns CDR1 KGHSH and CDR2 LQKENI. CDR3 DNA: TGTGCCAGCCAGGGAACCGCAACTAATGAAAAACTGTTTTTT. It yields the protein CASQGTATNEKLFF.

This clone appeared a few times. V gene TRBV3-1 (or the pseudogene TRBV3-2) combines with J gene TRBJ1-6, with unresolved D. Per germline, CDR1 LGHDT and CDR2 YNNKEL (reference sequence). The CDR3 is made up of 17 amino acids. Trimming removed 0 bases at V and 9 bases at J, with 18 bases between. The CDR3 reads CASSQDYPPRSGSPLHF. The CDR3, as DNA: TGTGCCAGCAGCCAAGATTACCCCCCACGGTCGGGTTCACCCCTCCACTTT.

The V gene is TRBV18, the J gene TRBJ2-7, with a possible D match to TRBD1 (6 bases). CDR1 and CDR2 from the germline V gene are KGHSH and LQKENI. There are 15 residues in the CDR3. V lost 3 bases, J lost 3 bases, and 15 bases lay in between. The CDR3 spells CASSPLDRAFYEQYF. In DNA, the CDR3 is TGTGCCAGCTCACCGCTGGACAGAGCATTCTACGAGCAGTACTTC.